Included here is one T cell receptor (beta chain) sequence, with context. The antigen remains unidentified. In replicate PCRs of sorted subsets, about 200 ng DNA, approximately 32,000 T cell genomes, was used. The assay was immunoSEQ multiplex PCR, and TCRdb's table has in-frame clones only and misses some. The sample lists roughly 2,300,000 clones, 85% to 95% occurring once. These data are taken from a study of shared clonotypes between healthy human individuals. There are 18 residues in the CDR3. The V gene end was trimmed by 5 bases and the J gene end by 3 bases; junction bases not matched to a gene: 16. Germline CDR1 is SGHTA and CDR2 is FQGTGA. Broader study findings: Several donors had 5% to 6% of their naive CD4 clonotypes in common.

Sequencing was carried out using naive CD4+ T cells from PBMCs. Subset here: CD45RA+ positively selected. The receptor was isolated from a man between 18 and 35 years old in good health. Some clones in this sample may be carry-over from other donors' samples. This chain uses TRBV7-3 with TRBJ2-3; 8 bases match TRBD2. The CDR3 sequence is CASSPQPPWSGSTDTQYF. The CDR3 DNA reads TGTGCCAGCAGCCCACAGCCACCCTGGAGCGGGAGTACAGATACGCAGTATTTT.